The clone carrying this T cell receptor (beta chain) was seen ten or more times. TCR alpha and beta CDR3 regions were amplified from RNA using iRepertoire nested multiplex PCR. TCRdb recomputed calls from the multiplex PCR reads with MiXCR, one row per CDR3 protein. Of more than 350,000 distinct CDR3 sequences listed, about two fifths are singletons. This sample was included in a study of glioma-infiltrating T cells. Study summary: Samples included WHO grade II oligodendrogliomas or astrocytomas and initial-diagnosis grade IV glioblastomas.

Sequenced: glioma tissue, nonneoplastic brain tissue, or PBMCs (not recorded which). This clonotype originated in a human donor with low-grade glioma or glioblastoma, undergoing nonglioma brain surgery, or in good health (not recorded which).

The CDR3 is CASSYRMNTEAFF. DNA of the CDR3: TGTGCCAGCAGCTATCGGATGAACACTGAAGCTTTCTTT. The chain has TRBV7-9 and TRBJ1-1; D unresolved. V dropped 4 bases and J dropped 0 bases, with 6 bases sitting between them. The CDR3 is 13 amino acids. Per the germline V gene, CDR1 is SEHNR and CDR2 is FQNEAQ (reference sequence).